This entry describes one T cell receptor beta chain. A junction end diverges from the germline sequence, so it may reflect a read error. This sample is part of a study of blood T cell repertoires in COVID-19. Study as a whole: COVID-19 samples collected from the United States, Italy and Spain covered acute and convalescent phases. T cells, B-cell-depleted T cells, or PBMCs provided the cDNA or gDNA that served as material.

In the original workflow: Estimation of nucleated cell counts relied on the amplification of reference gene primers. Produced via immunoSEQ multiplex PCR; TCRdb's table is partial and in-frame only. V and J calls and clone size are given by that table; D and trimming were obtained from the DNA. The sample records approximately 59,000 clones, more than 75% being singletons. CDR3 length: 11 amino acids. CDR1 and CDR2 from the germline V gene are MDHEN and SYDVKM. The chain employs TRBV28 and TRBJ1-5; D unresolved. Sequencing was carried out using peripheral blood. The receptor was derived from a man aged 35 to 55 with active COVID-19. In nucleotides, the CDR3 is TGTGCCAGCACTAGCGATCAGCCCCAGCATTTT. Translation: CASTSDQPQHF.